This TCR beta chain was documented in a study of blood T cell repertoires in COVID-19. This clone was counted a few times. Germline CDR1 and CDR2: SGHVS and FQNEAQ. The CDR3 spans 13 residues. The germline V and J ends were trimmed by 6 bases and 5 bases, with 13 bases remaining between them. The data were produced by immunoSEQ multiplex PCR, yet TCRdb's version contains in-frame clones alone and is incomplete. The sample contains approximately 200,000 clones, approximately 80% of which appear only once. The clonotype originates from a woman in her thirties or forties with acute COVID-19. V usage is TRBV7-8 and J usage is TRBJ1-1, with no clear D. Sequencing used PBMCs or T cells enriched from blood (not recorded which). As DNA, the CDR3 is TGTGCCAGCAGGAGCTCGGGAGGGACTGAAGCTTTCTTT. This sequence encodes CASRSSGGTEAFF.